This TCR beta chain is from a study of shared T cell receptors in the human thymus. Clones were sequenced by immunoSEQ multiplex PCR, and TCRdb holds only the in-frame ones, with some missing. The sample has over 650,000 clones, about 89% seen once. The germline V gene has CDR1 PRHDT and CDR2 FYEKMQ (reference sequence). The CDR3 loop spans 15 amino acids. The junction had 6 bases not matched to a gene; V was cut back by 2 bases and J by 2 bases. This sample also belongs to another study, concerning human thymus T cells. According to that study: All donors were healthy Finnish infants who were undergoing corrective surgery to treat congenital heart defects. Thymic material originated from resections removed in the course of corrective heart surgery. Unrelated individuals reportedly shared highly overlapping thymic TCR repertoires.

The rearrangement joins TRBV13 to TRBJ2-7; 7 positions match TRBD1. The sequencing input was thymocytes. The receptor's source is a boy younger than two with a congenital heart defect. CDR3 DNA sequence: TGTGCCAGCAGCTTACGTCCGGGACAGCCCTACGAGCAGTACTTC. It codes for CASSLRPGQPYEQYF.